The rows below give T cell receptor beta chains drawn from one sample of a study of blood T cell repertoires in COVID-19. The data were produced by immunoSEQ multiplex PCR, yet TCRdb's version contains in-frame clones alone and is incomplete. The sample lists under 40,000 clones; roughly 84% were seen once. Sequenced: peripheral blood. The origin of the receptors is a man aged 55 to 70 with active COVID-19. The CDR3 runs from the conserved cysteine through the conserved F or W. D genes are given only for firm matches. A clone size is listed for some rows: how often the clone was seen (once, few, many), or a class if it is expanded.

TGTGCCAGCAGCCCGAGCGGGGGGGGCAATGAGCAGTTCTTC	CASSPSGGGNEQFF	TRBJ2-1	TRBV3-1/TRBV3-2	TRBD2	.
TGTGCCAGCAGTCCTCGAGCCTACGAGCAGTACTTC	CASSPRAYEQYF	TRBJ2-7	TRBV12-3/TRBV12-4	.	once
TGTGCCAGCAAAAGGGAGTCGGCCTCTGGAAACACCATATATTTT	CASKRESASGNTIYF	TRBJ1-3	TRBV2	.	.
TGCAGTGCTAGTTTGGGCAGGGGCGGGACTGAAGCTTTCTTT	CSASLGRGGTEAFF	TRBJ1-1	TRBV20-1	.	once
TGTGCCAGCAGCCGAGGGAGGGAGACCCAGTACTTC	CASSRGRETQYF	TRBJ2-5	TRBV14	.	.
TGTGCCAGCAGTACAGCTCTAGCCAAAAACATTCAGTACTTC	CASSTALAKNIQYF	TRBJ2-4	TRBV6-4	.	.
TGTGCCAGCAGCCCTAGTGGGGCCTGGGGAGAGACCCAGTACTTC	CASSPSGAWGETQYF	TRBJ2-5	TRBV11-3	.	.
TGTGCCACCAGCAGCCACAGGGGGAAAGGCTACACCTTC	CATSSHRGKGYTF	TRBJ1-2	TRBV15	TRBD1	.
TGTGCCAGCAGCACCACAGGGGACTACACCTTC	CASSTTGDYTF	TRBJ1-2	TRBV11-2	TRBD1	.
TGTGCCAGCAGTGACACAGCCCAGGGGATGGGTGGCTACACCTTC	CASSDTAQGMGGYTF	TRBJ1-2	TRBV6-4	.	.
TGTGCCAGCTCATTCCTAGCGGAGTTCACCGGGGAGCTGTTTTTT	CASSFLAEFTGELFF	TRBJ2-2	TRBV18	TRBD2	.
TGCGCCAGCAGCCAAGATGCGGCGGGGCGGCCGCAGTATTTT	CASSQDAAGRPQYF	TRBJ2-3	TRBV4-3	.	.
TGTGCCAGCAGCTTAGAGGGGTCTAGCACTGAAGCTTTCTTT	CASSLEGSSTEAFF	TRBJ1-1	TRBV7-9	.	.
TGCAGGGCATCTAGGGGCAATGAGCAGTTCTTC	CRASRGNEQFF	TRBJ2-1	TRBV20-1	.	.
TGTGCCAGCAGCCAAGTAGCGGGAGGGGGAAATGAGCAGTTCTTC	CASSQVAGGGNEQFF	TRBJ2-1	TRBV4-2	TRBD2	.
TGTGCCAGCAGCCTGGGACAGGGAAACACTGAAGCTTTCTTT	CASSLGQGNTEAFF	TRBJ1-1	TRBV3-1/TRBV3-2	TRBD1	.
TGTGCCAGCGGCAAGACAGGGGCGGATGAAAAACTGTTTTTT	CASGKTGADEKLFF	TRBJ1-4	TRBV2	TRBD1	.
TGTGCCAGCAGCTTTTCTAGCGGCTCGGATGAGCAGTTCTTC	CASSFSSGSDEQFF	TRBJ2-1	TRBV11-3	TRBD2	.
TGTGCCAGCAGTCCGGACGGGCGGACTTTCACGGCCGAGCAGTACTTC	CASSPDGRTFTAEQYF	TRBJ2-7	TRBV6-6	.	.
TGTGCCAGCAGTGACTGGGGGGACGAGTTCTTC	CASSDWGDEFF	TRBJ2-1	TRBV6-4	.	once
TGTGCCAGCAGTGAGACCCGACAGGGCGGCTATGGCTACACCTTC	CASSETRQGGYGYTF	TRBJ1-2	TRBV2	TRBD1	.
TGTGCCAACAGCTTGGGTCCAGGCCACTCCTACGAGCAGTACTTC	CANSLGPGHSYEQYF	TRBJ2-7	TRBV5-4	.	.
TGTGCCACTCAAGCGGGGGGCCGGGGAGAGACCCAGTACTTC	CATQAGGRGETQYF	TRBJ2-5	TRBV19	TRBD2	.
TGTGCCAGCAGCCAAGGTCCAGGCGGGATAGGAGCTTTCTTT	CASSQGPGGIGAFF	TRBJ1-1	TRBV3-1/TRBV3-2	.	.
TGTGCCAGCAGCTCTCAGGGGGCCGGAGGCGAAAAACTGTTTTTT	CASSSQGAGGEKLFF	TRBJ1-4	TRBV7-8	TRBD1	.
TGTGCCAGCTCTCAACTTTCAACAGGGGATTCGGGCAATCAGCCCCAGCATTTT	CASSQLSTGDSGNQPQHF	TRBJ1-5	TRBV18	TRBD1	.
TGTGCCAGCAGCGCGACAGGCCCTGACGAGACCCAGTACTTC	CASSATGPDETQYF	TRBJ2-5	TRBV7-9	.	.
TGTGCCAGCAGCTTCGGCAGGGGATACGAGCAGTACTTC	CASSFGRGYEQYF	TRBJ2-7	TRBV5-4	.	.
TGTGCCAGCTCATCCTCCGGGACAGGGACCGAGCAGTACTTC	CASSSSGTGTEQYF	TRBJ2-7	TRBV18	TRBD1	.
TGTGCCAGCAGCCAAAGGAGCGGCCGGGGGTCGTGGACCCAGTACTTC	CASSQRSGRGSWTQYF	TRBJ2-5	TRBV11-1	.	.
TGTGCCAGCAGCCTGACTAGCTCCGATGAGCAGTTCTTC	CASSLTSSDEQFF	TRBJ2-1	TRBV7-2	TRBD2	.
TGTGCCAGCAGTCCGAGGGCGCGGGCATACAATGAGCAGTTCTTC	CASSPRARAYNEQFF	TRBJ2-1	TRBV6-5	.	.
TGTGCCAGCAGCCGCCTGTCGGGGTTATCGGCTAACACTGAAGCTTTCTTT	CASSRLSGLSANTEAFF	TRBJ1-1	TRBV3-1/TRBV3-2	.	.
TGTGCCAGCAGGCGAGGACAGGAAGGAGACACCATATATTTT	CASRRGQEGDTIYF	TRBJ1-3	TRBV6-6	TRBD1	.
TGTGCCACCAGCAGACAGGGCAACTATGGCTACACCTTC	CATSRQGNYGYTF	TRBJ1-2	TRBV15	.	.
TGTGCCAGCAGCGTAGGTGGACTAGCGGGGGATCTCTCCTACAATGAGCAGTTCTTC	CASSVGGLAGDLSYNEQFF	TRBJ2-1	TRBV9	TRBD2	.
TGTGCCAGCAGCCCGGGAATTAGCGGGATGACCTACAATGAGCAGTTCTTC	CASSPGISGMTYNEQFF	TRBJ2-1	TRBV11-2	TRBD2	.
TGCGCCAGCAGCGTTCCGGGACTAGCGGACACCGGGGAGCTGTTTTTT	CASSVPGLADTGELFF	TRBJ2-2	TRBV5-1	TRBD2	.
TGTGCCAGCAGCTTATACGGGACAGGGTCCACCGGGGAGCTGTTTTTT	CASSLYGTGSTGELFF	TRBJ2-2	TRBV7-3	TRBD1	.
TGTGCCAGCAGCGTAGGACAGGTCCTACTCACAGATACGCAGTATTTT	CASSVGQVLLTDTQYF	TRBJ2-3	TRBV9	.	.
TGTGCCAGCAGCCAAGGGACTAGCGGGAGGTTGGATACGCAGTATTTT	CASSQGTSGRLDTQYF	TRBJ2-3	TRBV3-1/TRBV3-2	TRBD2	.
TGTGCCAGCAATTATGGGCAGACAAGCACAGATACGCAGTATTTT	CASNYGQTSTDTQYF	TRBJ2-3	TRBV2	.	.
TGTGCCAGTAGTATAGCTGGGACAGGGGGCCGGGAGACCCAGTACTTC	CASSIAGTGGRETQYF	TRBJ2-5	TRBV19	TRBD1	.
TGTGCCAGTGGGCCGGACAGGGGTAATTCACCCCTCCACTTT	CASGPDRGNSPLHF	TRBJ1-6	TRBV2	TRBD1	.
TGTGCCAGCAGAACGGGGACTAGCACAGATACGCAGTATTTT	CASRTGTSTDTQYF	TRBJ2-3	TRBV3-1/TRBV3-2	.	.
TGTGCCAGCAGCATTGACAGTTCAGGGACCCAGTACTTC	CASSIDSSGTQYF	TRBJ2-5	TRBV7-9	.	few
TGTGCCAGCTCACCACCTAGGAGAGGAGAGACCCAGTACTTC	CASSPPRRGETQYF	TRBJ2-5	TRBV18	.	.
TGTGCCTGGAGTCTCAGGGGGAACTATGGTTACACCTTC	CAWSLRGNYGYTF	TRBJ1-2	TRBV30	TRBD1	.
TGTGCCAGTAGTGCCTCAGGGGACTCTGGAAACACCATATATTTT	CASSASGDSGNTIYF	TRBJ1-3	TRBV19	.	.
TGTGCCAGCAGCCCCGGGGGAACGCAGTATTTT	CASSPGGTQYF	TRBJ2-3	TRBV7-8	.	.
TGTGCCAGCAGCCAAGAGGCAAGTCCCTCCTACGAGCAGTACTTC	CASSQEASPSYEQYF	TRBJ2-7	TRBV14	.	.
TGTGCCATCAGTGAGTCGGGCATTGATGAAAAACTGTTTTTT	CAISESGIDEKLFF	TRBJ1-4	TRBV10-3	.	.
TGTGCCAGCAGCCAAGATCCGGGTGAAAAACTGTTTTTT	CASSQDPGEKLFF	TRBJ1-4	TRBV3-1/TRBV3-2	.	.
TGTGCCAGCAGCCCGGATGAGAGGTTTTACGAGCAGTACTTC	CASSPDERFYEQYF	TRBJ2-7	TRBV7-2	.	.
TGTGCCATCAGTGTAGTGCCCTGGGGCCAGTCCGACTCTGGAAACACCATATATTTT	CAISVVPWGQSDSGNTIYF	TRBJ1-3	TRBV10-3	.	few
TGTGCCAGTAGGGAAGGACAGGGGACCTACGAGCAGTACTTC	CASREGQGTYEQYF	TRBJ2-7	TRBV19	TRBD1	.
TGCGCCAGCAGCTTGGCAGGGTCTACTGGAAACACCATATATTTT	CASSLAGSTGNTIYF	TRBJ1-3	TRBV5-1	.	.
TGTGCCAGCAGCCCCGACAGAGAGAACACTGAAGCTTTCTTT	CASSPDRENTEAFF	TRBJ1-1	TRBV11-1	.	.
TGTGCCAGCAGGGGACAGGAGAGCTCCTACGAGCAGTACTTC	CASRGQESSYEQYF	TRBJ2-7	TRBV2	TRBD1	.